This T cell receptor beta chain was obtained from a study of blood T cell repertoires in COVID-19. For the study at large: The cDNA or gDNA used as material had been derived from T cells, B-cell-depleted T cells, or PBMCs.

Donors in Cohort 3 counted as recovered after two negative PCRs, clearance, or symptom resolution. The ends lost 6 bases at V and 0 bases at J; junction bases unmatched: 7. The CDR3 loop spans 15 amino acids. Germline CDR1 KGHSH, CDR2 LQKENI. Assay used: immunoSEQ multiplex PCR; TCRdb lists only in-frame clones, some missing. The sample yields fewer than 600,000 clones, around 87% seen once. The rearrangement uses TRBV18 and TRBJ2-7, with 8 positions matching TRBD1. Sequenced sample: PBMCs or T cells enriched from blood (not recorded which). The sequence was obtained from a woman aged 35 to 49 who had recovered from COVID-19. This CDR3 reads CASSRTGSVSYEQYF. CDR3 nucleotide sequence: TGTGCCAGCTCTCGGACAGGGTCCGTCTCCTACGAGCAGTACTTC.